The next 17 T cell receptor beta chains were all read from a single sample in a study of cytomegalovirus exposure and HLA in healthy donors. Generated by immunoSEQ multiplex PCR, the TCRdb table keeps only in-frame clones and is missing some. The sample records 150,000 to 200,000 clones, approximately 88% being singletons. Sequencing was done on a sample of PBMCs. Receptors were obtained from a man younger than 45 in good health and CMV-seropositive.

The chain links TRBV5-1 to TRBJ2-5; TRBD2 might be the D (6 bases). CDR1 and CDR2 (germline): SGHRS, YFSETQ. This CDR3 is 15 amino acids long. With 6 bases removed from V and 3 bases from J, the gap between germline ends came to 18 bases. DNA of the CDR3: TGCGCCAGCACGCGAATCGGGACTGGTAAAGAGACCCAGTACTTC. Its translation is CASTRIGTGKETQYF.

V usage is TRBV5-1 and J usage is TRBJ1-5; D is ambiguous. The ends were cut back, 0 bases at V and 4 bases at J, with 8 bases in the middle. This CDR3 spans 14 amino acids. The germline CDR1 and CDR2 sequences are SGHRS and YFSETQ. CDR3 coding DNA: TGCGCCAGCAGCTTGGAGTCGGGAAATCAGCCCCAGCATTTT. It yields the protein CASSLESGNQPQHF.

The chain joins TRBV28 to TRBJ2-7; D is possibly TRBD1 (6 bases). Germline lookup yields CDR1 MDHEN and CDR2 SYDVKM. V was trimmed by 5 bases and J by 1 base, leaving 12 bases between them. The CDR3 is 14 amino acids. The CDR3 here is CASSQYRASYEQYF. The DNA for the CDR3 is TGTGCCAGCAGTCAATACAGGGCTTCCTACGAGCAGTACTTC.

In the case of this clone: Germline and junction disagree at one end, which may indicate a read error. The rearrangement links TRBV7-7 to TRBJ2-5; tentatively, D is TRBD2 (6 bases). Germline CDR1 SSHAT, CDR2 FNYEAQ (reference sequence). The CDR3 has 16 residues. The CDR3 sequence is CASSGGRAEGQETQYF. CDR3 coding DNA: TGTGCTAGCAGTGGAGGCAGGGCGGAGGGTCAAGAGACCCAGTACTTC.

This rearrangement joins TRBV5-1 to TRBJ1-2; 10 positions agree with TRBD1. V dropped 4 bases and J dropped 8; count of bases not matched to a gene: 5. Germline assignment: CDR1 SGHRS and CDR2 YFSETQ. The CDR3 runs to 13 residues. The CDR3 here is CASSDRGRGGYTF. The CDR3 DNA reads TGCGCCAGCAGCGACAGGGGGCGAGGAGGCTACACCTTC.

The chain links TRBV7-9 to TRBJ1-5; TRBD1 is a possible D gene (5 bases). The CDR3 extends over 15 amino acids. Per germline, CDR1 SEHNR and CDR2 FQNEAQ (reference sequence). V lost 2 bases and J lost 2, with 10 bases in between. CDR3 bases: TGTGCCAGCAGCTTAAGCGGGGGAGGCAATCAGCCCCAGCATTTT. This gives the protein CASSLSGGGNQPQHF.

The V call is TRBV6-6, the J call TRBJ2-7; D is perhaps TRBD2 (5 bases). This CDR3 has 14 residues. V was trimmed by 8 bases and J by 0 bases, leaving 14 bases between them. Germline V gives CDR1 MNHNY, CDR2 SVGAGI (reference sequence). The CDR3 region is CASGSRGNSYEQYF. CDR3 nucleotides: TGTGCCAGCGGGTCTCGAGGGAACTCCTACGAGCAGTACTTC.

The rearrangement joins TRBV9 to TRBJ1-3; 10 bases are shared with TRBD1. Per germline, CDR1 SGDLS and CDR2 YYNGEE. There are 16 residues in the CDR3. V shed 3 bases and J 0 bases; nucleotides not matched to a gene: 3. DNA of the CDR3: TGTGCCAGCAGCGAGGGACAGGGGTACTCTGGAAACACCATATATTTT. Its translation is CASSEGQGYSGNTIYF.

This clone appeared once. The J gene is TRBJ2-3, the V gene TRBV7-9, with 8 bases fitting TRBD1. This CDR3 has 14 residues. CDR1 SEHNR and CDR2 FQNEAQ come from the germline V gene (reference sequence). Trimming at V came to 7 bases and at J to 4 bases, leaving 7 bases not matched to a gene. The CDR3 sequence is CASIKTTGADTQYF. CDR3 coding DNA: TGTGCCAGCATCAAAACGACAGGGGCAGATACGCAGTATTTT. Variable domain in full (rest from reference TRBV7-9 and TRBJ2-3): DTGVSQNPRHKITKRGQNVTFRCDPISEHNRLYWYRQTLGQGPEFLTYFQNEAQLEKSRLLSDRFSAERPKGSFSTLEIQRTEQGDSAMYLCASIKTTGADTQYFGPGTRLTVL.

The J gene is TRBJ2-7, the V gene TRBV28, with 9 bases fitting TRBD1. V dropped 6 bases and J dropped 3; count of bases not matched to a gene: 6. Germline V gives CDR1 MDHEN, CDR2 SYDVKM. This CDR3 comprises 14 residues. DNA of the CDR3: TGTGCCAGCAGCCTCCGGGACAGGGACTACGAGCAGTACTTC. Translated: CASSLRDRDYEQYF.

Comments on this clone: This sample includes further DNA sequences coding for the same CDR3. V is TRBV6-1 and J is TRBJ2-5, with 8 bases fitting TRBD1. CDR1 is MNHNS, CDR2 SASEGT, per germline. The trim removed 6 bases at V and 2 bases at J, leaving 5 bases unmatched. The CDR3 covers 14 residues. As DNA, the CDR3 is TGTGCCAGCAGGGAGGACAGGGTTCAAGAGACCCAGTACTTC. Translating gives CASREDRVQETQYF.

The rearrangement links TRBV11-1 to TRBJ2-7; 8 positions match TRBD1. Per the germline V gene, CDR1 is SGHAT and CDR2 is FQDESV (reference sequence). The length of the CDR3 is 17 residues. The ends lost 1 base at V and 9 bases at J; junction bases unmatched: 17. CDR3 region: CASSLGLGQGYYERQYF. The CDR3 nucleotides are TGTGCCAGCAGCTTAGGGCTCGGACAGGGATACTACGAGCGGCAGTACTTC.

The chain is built from TRBV19 and TRBJ1-2; D gene uncertain. The germline V gene encodes CDR1 LNHDA and CDR2 SQIVND (reference sequence). V lost 1 base, J lost 2 bases, and 17 bases lay in between. The CDR3 runs to 17 residues. CDR3 protein: CASSIVVGEGWNYGYTF. The DNA for the CDR3 is TGTGCCAGTAGTATAGTGGTGGGAGAGGGATGGAACTATGGCTACACCTTC.

The chain has TRBV7-3 and TRBJ1-1; no clear D. The V gene's germline CDR1 is SGHTA and CDR2 FQGTGA. This CDR3 has 13 residues. V lost 6 bases to trimming and J lost 1 base, with 9 bases between them. This chain's CDR3 is CASSFTWNTEAFF. CDR3 DNA sequence: TGTGCCAGCAGTTTCACATGGAACACTGAAGCTTTCTTT.

This chain joins TRBV27 and TRBJ2-7; D might be TRBD2 (6 bases). The germline gives CDR1 MNHEY, CDR2 SMNVEV (reference sequence). The CDR3 is 15 amino acids. The V end lost 2 bases, the J end lost 6 bases, and 17 bases lay between the germline ends. The CDR3 DNA is TGTGCCAGCAGTTTAGGGGCTAGCGTCCCCTTCGAGCAGTACTTC. Its protein product is CASSLGASVPFEQYF.

The V call is TRBV7-8, the J call TRBJ1-4, with D perhaps TRBD1 (5 bases). The CDR3 sequence is 16 residues long. Germline-derived CDR1 and CDR2 are SGHVS and FQNEAQ. V was cut by 1 base and J by 0 bases, with 9 bases left in between. The CDR3, as DNA: TGTGCCAGCAGCTTAGGACGACAGCCAACTAATGAAAAACTGTTTTTT. Protein: CASSLGRQPTNEKLFF.

The rearrangement links TRBV19 to TRBJ2-6, with a possible D match to TRBD1 (6 bases). Germline values: CDR1 LNHDA, CDR2 SQIVND (reference sequence). The length of the CDR3 is 14 residues. Trimming took 6 bases from V and 2 from J, leaving 8 bases between them. The CDR3 DNA sequence: TGTGCCAGTAGCACAGGGACTGGGGCCAACGTCCTGACTTTC. Translating it yields CASSTGTGANVLTF.